The 21 T cell receptor beta chains in this list originate from one sample, sequenced in a study of technical replicates of blood from several donors. Here immunoSEQ multiplex PCR was the method, and the copy in TCRdb shows in-frame clones only, minus some. The table lists tens of thousands of clones, 85% to 95% of them singletons. The sample taken for sequencing was T cells isolated from PBMCs. All receptors derive from a human donor in good health.

J is TRBJ1-1 and V is TRBV5-8; the match to TRBD1 covers 8 bases. The V gene's germline CDR1 is SGHTS and CDR2 YDEGEE. The CDR3 covers 16 residues. The ends lost 3 bases at V and 5 bases at J; junction bases unmatched: 12. CDR3 sequence (DNA): TGTGCCAGCAGCTACGCTATCGGACAGGGCAGTACTGAAGCTTTCTTT. Its protein is CASSYAIGQGSTEAFF.

The V and J genes are TRBV7-2 and TRBJ2-7; 12 bases are a match to TRBD2. From germline, CDR1 is SGHTA and CDR2 FQGNSA. Germline trimming cut 1 base from V and 2 bases from J; bases unmatched to any gene: 3. The length of the CDR3 is 16 residues. The CDR3 loop is CASSLVLAGGTYEQYF. CDR3 sequence (DNA): TGTGCCAGCAGCTTAGTACTAGCGGGGGGAACCTACGAGCAGTACTTC.

The rearrangement uses TRBV7-9 and TRBJ1-1; weak D call: TRBD1 (5 bases). The CDR3 totals 14 residues. Trimming removed 5 bases at V and 7 bases at J, with 17 bases between. CDR1 is SEHNR and CDR2 is FQNEAQ in the germline V gene (reference sequence). The CDR3 reads CASSPRGGEIEAFF. The CDR3 nucleotides are TGTGCCAGCAGCCCTCGGGGAGGGGAAATTGAAGCTTTCTTT. Complete variable domain (other parts from reference TRBV7-9 and TRBJ1-1): DTGVSQNPRHKITKRGQNVTFRCDPISEHNRLYWYRQTLGQGPEFLTYFQNEAQLEKSRLLSDRFSAERPKGSFSTLEIQRTEQGDSAMYLCASSPRGGEIEAFFGQGTRLTVV.

CDR3 DNA: TGTGCCAGCGGTTCCTGGGGGACTAACACCTACGAGCAGTACTTC. Its protein product is CASGSWGTNTYEQYF. The V gene is TRBV2, the J gene TRBJ2-7; 7 nucleotides align to TRBD2. Unmatched junction bases numbered 12, after V lost 8 bases and J lost 2 bases. CDR1 is SNHLY, CDR2 FYNNEI, per germline. The CDR3 runs 15 residues.

The rearrangement links TRBV19 to TRBJ2-7; D remains ambiguous. The CDR3 is 13 residues long. Germline CDR1 LNHDA, CDR2 SQIVND (reference sequence). Between the trimmed V and J ends, which lost 5 bases and 0 bases, there was a span of 8 bases. This CDR3 is CASSLQSSYEQYF. The CDR3 DNA is TGTGCCAGTAGTTTACAAAGCTCCTACGAGCAGTACTTC.

V gene TRBV19 combines with J gene TRBJ2-2; no clear D gene. V lost 5 bases to trimming and J lost 4 bases, with 5 bases between them. The germline V gene encodes CDR1 LNHDA and CDR2 SQIVND (reference sequence). There are 12 residues in the CDR3. The CDR3: CASSLATGELFF. The CDR3 nucleotides are TGTGCCAGTAGTTTGGCCACCGGGGAGCTGTTTTTT.

The J gene is TRBJ2-7, the V gene TRBV2; D unresolved. Germline loops: CDR1 SNHLY, CDR2 FYNNEI. Trimming shortened V by 2 bases and J by 5 bases, and 10 bases separated the two germline ends. The CDR3 runs 13 residues. The CDR3 sequence is CASSESQANEQYF. CDR3 DNA: TGTGCCAGCAGTGAATCCCAGGCCAACGAGCAGTACTTC.

The rearrangement uses TRBV5-1 and TRBJ2-7; D may be TRBD2 (5 bases). CDR1 SGHRS and CDR2 YFSETQ come from the germline V gene. This CDR3 is built from 15 residues. V was clipped by 0 bases and J by 0 bases, with 10 bases between them. The CDR3 nucleotides read TGCGCCAGCAGCTTGGTCGGCGGAGGCTCCTACGAGCAGTACTTC. Translating gives CASSLVGGGSYEQYF.

The rearrangement links TRBV4-2 to TRBJ1-3, with 8 bases fitting TRBD1. Germline CDR1 LGHNA, CDR2 YNFKEQ. CDR3 length equals 16 residues. The V gene end was trimmed by 0 bases and the J gene end by 1 base; junction bases not matched to a gene: 2. This chain's CDR3 is CASSQDRQGSGNTIYF. Here the CDR3 DNA reads TGTGCCAGCAGCCAAGACCGACAGGGGTCTGGAAACACCATATATTTT.

This clone occurred once. Here the CDR3 DNA reads TGTGCCAGTACCCTGGGGGGGAATCGTTACACCGGGGAGCTGTTTTTT. Translated: CASTLGGNRYTGELFF. V usage is TRBV19 and J usage is TRBJ2-2; 7 bases map to TRBD2. Germline CDR1 is LNHDA and CDR2 is SQIVND (reference sequence). The V segment lost 7 bases and the J segment 3 bases; nucleotides outside the gene matches: 11. The CDR3 is made up of 16 amino acids.

This clone has just one count. This chain uses TRBV19 with TRBJ1-1; no firm D call. V gave up 7 bases and J gave up 4 bases, with 19 bases separating them. Germline CDR1 is LNHDA and CDR2 is SQIVND (reference sequence). The CDR3 runs to 15 residues. CDR3 in amino acids: CASISVWAESTEAFF. The CDR3 bases are TGTGCCAGTATTAGCGTTTGGGCGGAGTCCACTGAAGCTTTCTTT.

The rearrangement uses TRBV7-9 and TRBJ1-5; D perhaps matches TRBD1 (5 bases). Trimming removed 1 base at V and 5 bases at J, with 9 bases between. Germline values: CDR1 SEHNR, CDR2 FQNEAQ (reference sequence). CDR3 size: 14 residues. The chain's CDR3 is CASSLGQGDQPQHF. The CDR3 region has the DNA TGTGCCAGCAGCTTAGGCCAGGGTGATCAGCCCCAGCATTTT. The complete variable domain, with remaining parts taken from reference TRBV7-9 and TRBJ1-5, reads DTGVSQNPRHKITKRGQNVTFRCDPISEHNRLYWYRQTLGQGPEFLTYFQNEAQLEKSRLLSDRFSAERPKGSFSTLEIQRTEQGDSAMYLCASSLGQGDQPQHFGDGTRLSIL.

This chain joins TRBV28 and TRBJ1-5; D is uncertain. CDR3 size: 12 residues. CDR1 MDHEN and CDR2 SYDVKM come from the germline V gene. Between the trimmed V and J ends, which lost 5 bases and 5 bases, there was a span of 7 bases. The CDR3 bases are TGTGCCAGCAGTCTTCTTTATCAGCCCCAGCATTTT. Protein product: CASSLLYQPQHF. Drawing the rest from reference TRBV28 and TRBJ1-5, the complete variable domain is DVKVTQSSRYLVKRTGEKVFLECVQDMDHENMFWYRQDPGLGLRLIYFSYDVKMKEKGDIPEGYSVSREKKERFSLILESASTNQTSMYLCASSLLYQPQHFGDGTRLSIL.

V and J are TRBV7-9 and TRBJ2-5, with TRBD2 as a possible D gene (5 bases). There are 15 residues in the CDR3. Trimming took 5 bases from V and 5 from J, leaving 18 bases between them. Germline values: CDR1 SEHNR, CDR2 FQNEAQ (reference sequence). CDR3 residues: CASSHPPSLRETQYF. The CDR3 DNA reads as TGTGCCAGCAGCCACCCTCCTAGCCTCCGGGAGACCCAGTACTTC.

This chain joins TRBV19 and TRBJ2-6; no firm D call. V gave up 5 bases and J gave up 0 bases, with 11 bases separating them. Germline V gene lookup returns CDR1 LNHDA and CDR2 SQIVND (reference sequence). The CDR3 sequence is 16 residues long. CDR3 region: CASSPIPSSGANVLTF. The CDR3 DNA is TGTGCCAGTAGTCCGATTCCCAGCTCTGGGGCCAACGTCCTGACTTTC.

This chain links TRBV6-1 with TRBJ1-2; 7 bases are shared with TRBD1. This CDR3 has 14 residues. Germline V lookup: CDR1 MNHNS, CDR2 SASEGT. V lost 6 bases and J lost 2; bases outside the gene matches: 6. This CDR3 is CASRDRSTNYGYTF. The CDR3 coding sequence is TGTGCCAGCAGGGACAGGAGCACCAACTATGGCTACACCTTC.

The chain carries TRBV7-6 and TRBJ1-1, with D perhaps matching TRBD1 (5 bases). Trimming cost V 6 bases and J 1 base, with 9 bases left between them. The CDR3 has 13 amino acids. Germline V gives CDR1 SGHVS, CDR2 FNYEAQ. The CDR3 bases are TGTGCCAGCAGGGCAGGGCCGAACACTGAAGCTTTCTTT. Translation: CASRAGPNTEAFF.

J is TRBJ2-7 and V is TRBV7-2; unclear D gene. The germline CDR1 and CDR2 sequences are SGHTA and FQGNSA. Trimming removed 1 base at V and 0 bases at J, with 7 bases between. This CDR3 region has 14 residues. Written as DNA, the CDR3 is TGTGCCAGCAGCTTAGACCGGTACTCCTACGAGCAGTACTTC. Translated, it gives CASSLDRYSYEQYF.

The V call is TRBV4-1, the J call TRBJ2-2; a possible D gene is TRBD2 (5 bases). Germline V gene sequence: CDR1 MGHRA, CDR2 YSYEKL. V was pared by 2 bases and J by 4 bases, with 20 bases between. The CDR3 runs to 18 residues. The DNA for the CDR3 is TGCGCCAGCAGCCAACAGATGCGGGTAGGGTTTGCCACCGGGGAGCTGTTTTTT. This translates into CASSQQMRVGFATGELFF.

This chain links TRBV9 with TRBJ1-2, with TRBD1 matching 9 bases. The CDR3 runs 14 residues. The trim removed 2 bases at V and 7 bases at J, leaving 6 bases unmatched. Germline assignment: CDR1 SGDLS and CDR2 YYNGEE. CDR3 loop: CASSVSGQGSGYTF. The CDR3 DNA follows: TGTGCCAGCAGCGTCTCGGGACAGGGCTCTGGCTACACCTTC. The full variable domain, its missing parts supplied by reference TRBV9 and TRBJ1-2, is DSGVTQTPKHLITATGQRVTLRCSPRSGDLSVYWYQQSLDQGLQFLIQYYNGEERAKGNILERFSAQQFPDLHSELNLSSLELGDSALYFCASSVSGQGSGYTFGSGTRLTVV.

The rearrangement joins TRBV4-2 to TRBJ2-7; 7 nucleotides match TRBD1. CDR3 length equals 16 residues. Trimming cost V 0 bases and J 4 bases; bases outside gene matches: 9. The germline CDR1 and CDR2 sequences are LGHNA and YNFKEQ. The CDR3 DNA reads as TGTGCCAGCAGCCAAGACCTATTGGGACAGAAATACGAGCAGTACTTC. This codes for CASSQDLLGQKYEQYF.